Below, 17 T cell receptor beta chains from the same sample are listed, as sequenced in a study of control samples from healthy donors and cancer patients. Here immunoSEQ multiplex PCR was the method, and the copy in TCRdb shows in-frame clones only, minus some. The sample consists of 260,000 or so clones, around 80% of them appearing once. The sample consisted of PBMCs. These receptors came from a woman aged 55-75 years with lung cancer.

This chain links TRBV19 with TRBJ2-3; D ambiguous. There are 13 residues in the CDR3. Trimming shortened V by 0 bases and J by 7 bases, and 8 bases separated the two germline ends. Germline-derived CDR1 and CDR2 are LNHDA and SQIVND (reference sequence). The CDR3 loop is CASSIDPRNTQYF. The CDR3 nucleotides read TGTGCCAGTAGTATAGATCCTCGGAATACGCAGTATTTT.

This sequence joins TRBV7-6 and TRBJ2-3; weak D call: TRBD1 (5 bases). Per the germline V gene, CDR1 is SGHVS and CDR2 is FNYEAQ. This CDR3 spans 16 amino acids. Trimming took off 0 bases at V and 1 base at J, with 11 bases between the two ends. The CDR3 nucleotides are TGTGCCAGCAGCTTAGCGATTGCCAGGGGCACAGATACGCAGTATTTT. The encoded protein is CASSLAIARGTDTQYF.

The chain uses TRBV6-5 and TRBJ2-3, with D perhaps matching TRBD1 (5 bases). This CDR3 has 13 residues. The germline CDR1 and CDR2 sequences are MNHEY and SVGAGI. The V and J ends lost 11 bases and 0 bases respectively, with 12 bases between them. The chain's CDR3 is CALRQSSTDTQYF. Written as DNA, the CDR3 is TGTGCCCTACGACAGTCTAGCACAGATACGCAGTATTTT.

This clone has a single count. This chain joins TRBV20-1 and TRBJ2-1, with D unclear. Germline-derived CDR1 and CDR2 are DFQATT and SNEGSKA (reference sequence). The CDR3 runs to 11 residues. The V gene lost 8 bases and the J gene lost 6 bases, with 11 bases spanning the gap. CDR3 loop: CSPRMGNEQFF. DNA of the CDR3: TGCAGTCCCAGGATGGGCAATGAGCAGTTCTTC.

This clone has a single count. The chain couples TRBV3-1 (or the pseudogene TRBV3-2) to TRBJ2-7; D possibly corresponds to TRBD1 (6 bases). CDR1 and CDR2 from the germline V gene are LGHDT and YNNKEL (reference sequence). This CDR3 comprises 13 residues. V gave up 0 bases and J gave up 6 bases, with 9 bases separating them. CDR3 region: CASSQDGRGEQYF. The CDR3 DNA reads TGTGCCAGCAGCCAAGACGGCAGGGGCGAGCAGTACTTC.

The gene calls are TRBV2 and TRBJ2-3; 13 bases match TRBD2. Germline CDR1 is SNHLY and CDR2 is FYNNEI. V lost 5 bases to trimming and J lost 3 bases; unmatched junction nucleotides: 8. CDR3 length: 17 residues. The CDR3 region has the DNA TGTGCCAGCAGTCAGGGACTAGCGGGACGTGGAACAGATACGCAGTATTTT. Translation: CASSQGLAGRGTDTQYF.

The chain uses TRBV11-1 and TRBJ2-5; no clear D. Trimming removed 8 bases from V and 5 bases from J, with 15 bases in between. CDR1 and CDR2 (germline): SGHAT, FQDESV (reference sequence). This CDR3 has 13 amino acids. The CDR3 reads CASGMAVLETQYF. CDR3 sequence (DNA): TGTGCCAGCGGGATGGCAGTCTTGGAGACCCAGTACTTC.

The chain carries TRBV11-3 and TRBJ2-1; TRBD2 matches 10 bases. This CDR3 spans 15 amino acids. V was clipped by 5 bases and J by 9 bases; unmatched bases: 10. Germline V CDR1 and CDR2: SGHNT, YENEEA. The CDR3 DNA reads TGTGCCAGCAGCCAATCTAGCGGGGGACGGGGTGAGCAGTTCTTC. Residues: CASSQSSGGRGEQFF.

V usage is TRBV10-2 and J usage is TRBJ2-7; D is uncertain. Germline V gene sequence: CDR1 WSHSY, CDR2 SAAADI. Deletions cut 3 bases from V and 5 bases from J, with 17 bases between. The CDR3 sequence is 15 residues long. In nucleotides, the CDR3 is TGCGCCAGCAGTGACTCCTCCTGGCCCTTCAACGAGCAGTACTTC. Translated, it gives CASSDSSWPFNEQYF.

This clone was detected once. CDR3 amino acids: CASSTDSYNSPLHF. The DNA of the CDR3 is TGTGCCAGTTCGACGGACTCCTATAATTCACCCCTCCACTTT. The chain carries TRBV19 and TRBJ1-6, with unresolved D. Trimming took 8 bases from V and 0 from J, leaving 8 bases between them. Germline CDR1 reads LNHDA; CDR2 reads SQIVND (reference sequence). The CDR3 contains 14 residues.

This clone was observed a single time. The chain couples TRBV14 to TRBJ2-7; possible D gene TRBD1, 5 bases. The CDR3 totals 13 residues. CDR1 is SGHDN and CDR2 is FVKESK in the germline V gene. Trimming shortened V by 1 base and J by 7 bases, and 11 bases separated the two germline ends. CDR3 sequence: CASSQVASGEQYF. CDR3 nucleotides: TGTGCCAGCAGCCAAGTTGCTTCAGGGGAGCAGTACTTC.

This clone was seen just once. The V gene is TRBV4-1, the J gene TRBJ2-1; 11 bases are shared with TRBD2. The CDR3 extends over 16 amino acids. Trimming at V came to 5 bases and at J to 5 bases, leaving 8 bases not matched to a gene. Per germline, CDR1 MGHRA and CDR2 YSYEKL. CDR3: CASSKTSGSFHNEQFF. CDR3 coding DNA: TGCGCCAGCAGCAAAACTAGCGGGAGTTTCCACAATGAGCAGTTCTTC.

This chain joins TRBV6-5 and TRBJ2-1; maybe TRBD1 (5 bases). Germline CDR1 is MNHEY and CDR2 is SVGAGI. V lost 6 bases to trimming and J lost 2 bases, with 8 bases between them. The CDR3 has 13 residues. The CDR3 bases are TGTGCCAGCAGACAGGACGCCTACAATGAGCAGTTCTTC. This sequence encodes CASRQDAYNEQFF.

This sequence joins TRBV30 and TRBJ1-5; a possible D gene is TRBD1 (6 bases). Germline CDR1 GTSNPN, CDR2 SVGIG (reference sequence). The CDR3 loop spans 17 amino acids. V was shortened by 1 base and J by 4 bases, with 20 bases between the two germline ends. DNA for the CDR3: TGTGCCTGGAGTGGGGGTCAGGGGAACCACGGAAATCAGCCCCAGCATTTT. Protein sequence: CAWSGGQGNHGNQPQHF.

In its sample, this clone was seen a few times. This sequence joins TRBV11-2 and TRBJ2-5; possible D gene TRBD2, 5 bases. Germline CDR1 SGHAT, CDR2 FQNNGV. This CDR3 has 12 residues. The V end was cut by 5 bases, the J end by 4 bases, with 8 bases between. The CDR3 DNA sequence: TGTGCCAGCAGCGTACTAGGAGAGACCCAGTACTTC. This encodes CASSVLGETQYF.

In its sample, this clone was seen once. V usage is TRBV10-3 and J usage is TRBJ2-7, with 12 nucleotides matching TRBD2. Germline lookup yields CDR1 ENHRY and CDR2 SYGVKD. V trimming: 0 bases; J trimming: 4 bases; junction bases outside the gene matches: 4. The length of the CDR3 is 16 residues. The DNA for the CDR3 is TGTGCCATCAGTGAGTCGACTAGCGGGGGAACTTACGAGCAGTACTTC. This translates into CAISESTSGGTYEQYF.

This clone was found a few times. The chain uses TRBV27 and TRBJ1-3; no firm D call. The V end was cut by 3 bases, the J end by 3 bases, with 9 bases between. Germline V gives CDR1 MNHEY, CDR2 SMNVEV (reference sequence). The CDR3 consists of 14 residues. The chain's CDR3 is CASSFIGSGNTIYF. CDR3 bases: TGTGCCAGCAGTTTCATAGGCAGTGGAAACACCATATATTTT.